This TCR beta chain was sequenced for a study of blood T cell repertoires in COVID-19. Data came from immunoSEQ multiplex PCR; TCRdb stores just in-frame clones and leaves some out. The data contain about 280,000 clones, around nine tenths of them singletons. Sequencing was done on a sample of PBMCs or T cells enriched from blood (not recorded which). The sequence came from a middle-aged woman who had recovered from COVID-19.

Here the CDR3 reads CASSLDNNQPQHF. CDR3 bases: TGTGCCAGCAGCTTAGACAACAATCAGCCCCAGCATTTT. The V call is TRBV11-2, the J call TRBJ1-5; D gene ambiguous. This CDR3 region has 13 residues. Trimming pared 0 bases from V and 3 bases from J, leaving 3 bases between. Germline lookup yields CDR1 SGHAT and CDR2 FQNNGV.